What follows are 10 T cell receptor beta chains derived from one specimen sequenced in a study of T cells after posttransplantation cyclophosphamide. The data were produced by immunoSEQ multiplex PCR, yet TCRdb's version contains in-frame clones alone and is incomplete. Singletons are absent from the sample, which has about 33,000 clones. Sequenced input: PBMCs. These receptor sequences come from a girl aged 5-17 years in good health, CMV-negative, and a related stem cell transplant donor.

This clone has at least ten counts. V gene TRBV6-5 combines with J gene TRBJ2-7; 7 bases agree with TRBD2. Germline trimming cut 5 bases from V and 2 bases from J; bases unmatched to any gene: 6. This CDR3 contains 14 residues. Germline CDR1 is MNHEY and CDR2 is SVGAGI. The CDR3 protein is CASSGDYRAYEQYF. Written as DNA, the CDR3 is TGTGCCAGCAGTGGGGACTACCGAGCCTACGAGCAGTACTTC.

Only a few counts were recorded for this clone. CDR3 protein: CASSLLTGGPYEQYF. In DNA, the CDR3 is TGTGCCAGCAGTTTGCTGACAGGGGGCCCCTACGAGCAGTACTTC. The rearrangement links TRBV28 to TRBJ2-7; 10 bases line up with TRBD1. The germline V gene encodes CDR1 MDHEN and CDR2 SYDVKM. The CDR3 length is 15 residues. Unmatched junction bases numbered 4, after V lost 3 bases and J lost 2 bases.

This clone was recorded at least ten times. This rearrangement joins TRBV2 to TRBJ1-5; D might be TRBD1 (6 bases). V was trimmed by 6 bases and J by 1 base, leaving 16 bases between them. This CDR3 is built from 16 residues. CDR1 is SNHLY, CDR2 FYNNEI, per germline. CDR3 sequence: CASRAQGWDSNQPQHF. The CDR3 region has the DNA TGTGCCAGCAGGGCACAGGGTTGGGACAGCAATCAGCCCCAGCATTTT.

This clone was seen a handful of times. The J gene is TRBJ1-2, the V gene TRBV5-6, with TRBD1 matching 9 bases. Unmatched junction bases numbered 8, after V lost 4 bases and J lost 1 base. The CDR3 length is 16 residues. CDR1 SGHDT and CDR2 YYEEEE come from the germline V gene. CDR3 bases: TGTGCCAGCAGCATCCAGGGACAGGGCTTTAACTATGGCTACACCTTC. This translates into CASSIQGQGFNYGYTF.

This clone was observed at least ten times. The V and J genes are TRBV5-4 and TRBJ1-1; D is unclear. The germline CDR1 and CDR2 sequences are SGHNT and YYREEE (reference sequence). The ends were cut back, 5 bases at V and 7 bases at J, with 15 bases in the middle. The CDR3 runs to 13 residues. The CDR3 here is CASSIRAGSEAFF. CDR3 DNA sequence: TGTGCCAGCAGTATCCGGGCGGGTAGTGAAGCTTTCTTT.

The rearrangement links TRBV5-1 to TRBJ1-2; no firm D call. Germline assignment: CDR1 SGHRS and CDR2 YFSETQ. The germline V and J ends were trimmed by 4 bases and 2 bases, with 9 bases remaining between them. This CDR3 is built from 13 residues. In nucleotides, the CDR3 is TGCGCCAGCAGCCAAACAGTAAACTATGGCTACACCTTC. Its protein is CASSQTVNYGYTF.

This clone was picked up many times. The genes are TRBV19 and TRBJ2-5; D is perhaps TRBD1 (5 bases). The CDR3 runs to 16 residues. V gave up 1 base and J gave up 1 base, with 13 bases separating them. Germline V lookup: CDR1 LNHDA, CDR2 SQIVND (reference sequence). CDR3 residues: CASSIALGLGQETQYF. CDR3 DNA sequence: TGTGCCAGTAGTATAGCGCTGGGGCTAGGCCAAGAGACCCAGTACTTC. The whole variable domain, filled in from reference TRBV19 and TRBJ2-5, reads DGGITQSPKYLFRKEGQNVTLSCEQNLNHDAMYWYRQDPGQGLRLIYYSQIVNDFQKGDIAEGYSVSREKKESFPLTVTSAQKNPTAFYLCASSIALGLGQETQYFGPGTRLLVL.

The chain uses TRBV10-3 and TRBJ2-5, with TRBD1 matching 7 bases. The J call is doubtful: the DNA matches TRBJ2-7 better. The germline V gene has CDR1 ENHRY and CDR2 SYGVKD. The CDR3 totals 13 residues. In DNA, the CDR3 is TGTGCCATCAGCCATGGACAGGCGAGCGAGCAGTACTTC. It codes for CAISHGQASEQYF.

This clone has a handful of counts. The gene calls are TRBV11-2 and TRBJ2-7, with 10 nucleotides matching TRBD1. Germline CDR1 SGHAT, CDR2 FQNNGV. This CDR3 has 16 amino acids. V was clipped by 2 bases and J by 3 bases; unmatched bases: 7. CDR3 residues: CASSLKTGGLLYEQYF. The DNA for the CDR3 is TGTGCCAGCAGCTTAAAGACAGGGGGCCTCCTCTACGAGCAGTACTTC.

This clone was counted ten times or more. The CDR3 region is CASSSSGRGDNEQFF. The CDR3 bases are TGCGCCAGCAGCTCTAGCGGGAGAGGGGACAATGAGCAGTTCTTC. The chain links TRBV5-1 to TRBJ2-1, with 10 nucleotides matching TRBD2. The CDR3 sequence is 15 residues long. Germline CDR1 SGHRS, CDR2 YFSETQ. The J segment lost 5 bases and the V segment lost 3 bases, leaving 5 bases of the junction unmatched.